Listed below are T cell receptor beta chains from one sample, sequenced in a study of shared clonotypes between healthy human individuals. Clones were sequenced by immunoSEQ multiplex PCR, and TCRdb holds only the in-frame ones, with some missing. Of over 850,000 clones in the sample, 78% were seen once. The sequenced sample was memory CD4+ T cells from PBMCs. The receptors here all came from a man aged 18 to 30 in good health. Some clones in this sample may be carry-over from other donors' samples. Each CDR3 is given with its conserved first and last residue. D genes are given only for firm matches. Expanded clones are given a class, and other clones once, few, many or no size at all.

clone_size	v_call	d_call	j_call	cdr3_aa	cdr3_nt
-	TRBV5-1	-	TRBJ2-2	CASSLGQGRSGELFF	TGCGCCAGCAGCTTAGGGCAGGGGAGGTCCGGGGAGCTGTTTTTT
-	TRBV7-8	-	TRBJ1-1	CASSLVPGTNTEAFF	TGTGCCAGCAGCTTAGTACCGGGAACAAACACTGAAGCTTTCTTT
-	TRBV19	TRBD1	TRBJ1-1	CASSDRDEAFF	TGTGCCAGTAGTGACAGGGATGAAGCTTTCTTT
-	TRBV19	-	TRBJ2-7	CARRDFGRRISVSEQYF	TGTGCCAGGCGGGATTTCGGTCGAAGGATTTCGGTGTCCGAGCAGTACTTC
-	TRBV14	-	TRBJ1-1	CASSQEGWMNTEAFF	TGTGCCAGCAGCCAAGAGGGGTGGATGAACACTGAAGCTTTCTTT
-	TRBV11-2	-	TRBJ2-7	CASSLDRTEQYF	TGTGCCAGCAGTTTAGATCGCACAGAGCAGTACTTC
-	TRBV5-1	TRBD1	TRBJ2-2	CASSLDGTGNTGELFF	TGCGCCAGCAGCTTGGATGGGACAGGGAACACCGGGGAGCTGTTTTTT
-	TRBV9	-	TRBJ2-6	CASSVRGAHPGANVLTF	TGTGCCAGCAGCGTTCGGGGGGCTCACCCTGGGGCCAACGTCCTGACTTTC
-	TRBV7-9	-	TRBJ1-4	CASSLRGSGRYEKLFF	TGTGCCAGCAGCCTTAGGGGAAGTGGGAGGTATGAGAAACTGTTTTTT
-	TRBV7-2	TRBD2	TRBJ2-1	CASSLMFSSGSINEQFF	TGTGCCAGCAGCTTAATGTTTTCGAGCGGGAGTATCAATGAGCAGTTCTTC
-	TRBV7-2	TRBD1	TRBJ2-1	CASSARTGGVGSYNEQFF	TGTGCCAGCAGCGCCCGGACAGGGGGCGTCGGCTCCTACAATGAGCAGTTCTTC
few	TRBV19	TRBD1	TRBJ1-1	CASSIQGTGDTEAFF	TGTGCCAGTAGTATCCAAGGGACAGGGGACACTGAAGCTTTCTTT
-	TRBV6-6	-	TRBJ1-2	CASSLIYGYTF	TGTGCCAGCAGTTTAATTTATGGCTACACCTTC
-	TRBV5-5	-	TRBJ1-4	CASSLNGVNEKLFF	TGTGCCAGCAGCTTGAACGGGGTTAATGAAAAACTGTTTTTT
-	TRBV19	-	TRBJ2-5	CASSLAGGETQYF	TGTGCCAGTAGTCTTGCTGGGGGAGAGACCCAGTACTTC
-	TRBV7-2	TRBD1	TRBJ1-5	CASSLSYRDRANQPQHF	TGTGCCAGCAGCTTATCGTATCGGGACAGGGCCAATCAGCCCCAGCATTTT
-	TRBV7-8	-	TRBJ2-5	CASNLRRDYQETQYF	TGTGCCAGCAACTTGCGTCGGGACTACCAAGAGACCCAGTACTTC
-	TRBV10-3	-	TRBJ2-1	CAISEGVDSYNEQFF	TGTGCCATCAGTGAAGGGGTGGATTCCTACAATGAGCAGTTCTTC
-	TRBV30	-	TRBJ1-2	CAWSIGGNYGYTF	TGTGCCTGGAGTATAGGGGGAAACTATGGCTACACCTTC
-	TRBV6-5	TRBD1	TRBJ1-1	CASSPRDSVNTEAFF	TGTGCCAGCAGCCCACGGGACAGCGTGAACACTGAAGCTTTCTTT
-	TRBV2	-	TRBJ1-1	CASSDGGHTEAFF	TGTGCCAGCAGTGACGGGGGGCACACTGAAGCTTTCTTT
-	TRBV5-4	-	TRBJ1-2	CASSPQRTLNYGYTF	TGTGCCAGCAGCCCCCAAAGGACACTTAACTATGGCTACACCTTC
-	TRBV5-1	TRBD1	TRBJ2-7	CASSEGQGGEQYF	TGCGCCAGCAGTGAGGGACAGGGGGGCGAGCAGTACTTC
-	TRBV7-9	-	TRBJ2-5	CASSLTRGQETQYF	TGTGCCAGCAGCTTGACCCGGGGCCAAGAGACCCAGTACTTC
-	TRBV5-5	TRBD2	TRBJ2-1	CASSGRGGSSYNEQFF	TGTGCCAGCAGCGGGCGGGGGGGAAGCTCCTACAATGAGCAGTTCTTC
-	TRBV4-1	-	TRBJ2-7	CASSQLRLVAGDEQYF	TGCGCCAGCAGCCAACTAAGACTAGTTGCCGGGGACGAGCAGTACTTC
-	TRBV2	TRBD2	TRBJ2-3	CASSQVTSGIADTQYF	TGTGCCAGCAGCCAAGTGACTAGCGGGATCGCAGATACGCAGTATTTT
-	TRBV5-1	-	TRBJ1-1	CASRPQTNTEAFF	TGCGCCAGCAGGCCTCAGACAAACACTGAAGCTTTCTTT
once	TRBV10-3	-	TRBJ1-2	CAISESGREEYGYTF	TGTGCCATCAGTGAGTCAGGGAGGGAGGAATATGGCTACACCTTC
-	TRBV7-2	-	TRBJ2-1	CASSSNPGPGEQFF	TGTGCCAGCAGCTCCAATCCGGGACCGGGTGAGCAGTTCTTC
-	TRBV27	-	TRBJ2-5	CASSHAAQETQYF	TGTGCCAGCAGCCACGCCGCCCAAGAGACCCAGTACTTC
-	TRBV5-1	TRBD2	TRBJ2-5	CASSSGLAGGLQETQYF	TGCGCCAGCAGCTCCGGACTAGCGGGAGGGCTGCAAGAGACCCAGTACTTC
few	TRBV28	-	TRBJ1-5	CASSLNFGPQHF	TGTGCCAGCAGTCTCAACTTCGGGCCCCAGCATTTT
-	TRBV7-8	-	TRBJ1-4	CASSRGQSIEKLFF	TGTGCCAGCAGCCGAGGACAGAGCATTGAAAAACTGTTTTTT
-	TRBV30	TRBD2	TRBJ2-5	CAWSPGLAGGQETQYF	TGTGCCTGGAGCCCCGGACTAGCGGGAGGGCAAGAGACCCAGTACTTC
many	TRBV28	TRBD2	TRBJ2-2	CASSPSSGRDTGELFF	TGTGCCAGCAGCCCGTCTAGCGGGAGGGATACCGGGGAGCTGTTTTTT
-	TRBV28	TRBD1	TRBJ1-4	CASSSMTGAGEKLFF	TGTGCCAGCAGTTCTATGACAGGGGCGGGGGAAAAACTGTTTTTT
-	TRBV18	-	TRBJ2-1	CASSPPGEQFF	TGTGCCAGCTCACCACCCGGTGAGCAGTTCTTC
-	TRBV27	-	TRBJ1-5	CASSSRGHNQPQHF	TGTGCCAGCAGCAGCCGGGGCCACAATCAGCCCCAGCATTTT
-	TRBV7-2	-	TRBJ1-1	CASSLGRMNTEAFF	TGTGCCAGCAGCCTTGGACGGATGAACACTGAAGCTTTCTTT
-	TRBV5-6	TRBD1	TRBJ1-3	CASSFDRAGNTIYF	TGTGCCAGCAGCTTTGACAGGGCTGGAAACACCATATATTTT
-	TRBV7-8	-	TRBJ2-1	CASSLARLSGPHNEQFF	TGTGCCAGCAGCTTAGCCAGACTAAGCGGGCCGCACAATGAGCAGTTCTTC
-	TRBV9	TRBD1	TRBJ2-2	CASSTPGTGIPGELFF	TGTGCCAGCAGCACACCCGGGACAGGGATCCCCGGGGAGCTGTTTTTT
-	TRBV7-6	TRBD1	TRBJ1-2	CASSPLPGTVANYGYTF	TGTGCCAGCAGCCCCCTCCCGGGGACAGTAGCTAACTATGGCTACACCTTC
once	TRBV27	-	TRBJ2-7	CASSFSFPGPGQGLSYEQYF	TGTGCCAGCAGTTTCTCATTCCCCGGACCTGGCCAGGGCCTCTCCTACGAGCAGTACTTC
-	TRBV11-2	TRBD1	TRBJ1-5	CASSLGTGSRIQPQHF	TGTGCCAGCAGCTTGGGGACAGGGAGTCGCATTCAGCCCCAGCATTTT
-	TRBV4-3	-	TRBJ2-1	CASSLEGDTTYNEQFF	TGCGCCAGCAGCCTAGAAGGCGATACTACCTACAATGAGCAGTTCTTC
few	TRBV5-1	TRBD1	TRBJ2-2	CASSFGQGSTGELFF	TGCGCCAGCAGCTTCGGACAGGGTTCTACCGGGGAGCTGTTTTTT
few	TRBV28	TRBD1	TRBJ1-1	CASSPVSGTGEAFF	TGTGCCAGCAGTCCTGTTTCCGGGACAGGTGAAGCTTTCTTT
-	TRBV11-2	-	TRBJ2-3	CASSLRARNTQYF	TGTGCCAGCAGCTTAAGGGCACGAAATACGCAGTATTTT
-	TRBV4-3	-	TRBJ1-4	CASSRERTTNEKLFF	TGCGCCAGCAGCCGAGAGAGAACAACTAATGAAAAACTGTTTTTT